This TCR beta chain was obtained from a study of PD-L1 blockade in urothelial cancer. In the study overall: Males with urothelial cancer arising in the bladder constituted most of the roughly 30 patients. Among blood samples, the median T cell count was some 140,000.

The method was immunoSEQ multiplex PCR; TCRdb's version includes in-frame clones alone and lacks a portion of them. This sample has about 52,000 clones, with 84% found just once. With respect to this clone: Its antigen is currently unknown.

Study-level points and caveats: Survival was better when pretreatment blood TCR clonality fell below the median.

The germline V gene has CDR1 KGHSH and CDR2 LQKENI. The CDR3 is 16 residues long. The V end was cut by 6 bases, the J end by 4 bases, with 21 bases between. The input for sequencing was PBMCs, taken around atezolizumab (anti-PD-L1) treatment. The TCR originated in a man aged 40-49 years with urothelial cancer. V gene TRBV18 combines with J gene TRBJ1-2, with D tentatively TRBD1 (5 bases). The CDR3 DNA sequence: TGTGCCAGCTCCCAGGGCCCGGTCTCGACGGTCTATGGCTACACCTTC. Its protein is CASSQGPVSTVYGYTF.